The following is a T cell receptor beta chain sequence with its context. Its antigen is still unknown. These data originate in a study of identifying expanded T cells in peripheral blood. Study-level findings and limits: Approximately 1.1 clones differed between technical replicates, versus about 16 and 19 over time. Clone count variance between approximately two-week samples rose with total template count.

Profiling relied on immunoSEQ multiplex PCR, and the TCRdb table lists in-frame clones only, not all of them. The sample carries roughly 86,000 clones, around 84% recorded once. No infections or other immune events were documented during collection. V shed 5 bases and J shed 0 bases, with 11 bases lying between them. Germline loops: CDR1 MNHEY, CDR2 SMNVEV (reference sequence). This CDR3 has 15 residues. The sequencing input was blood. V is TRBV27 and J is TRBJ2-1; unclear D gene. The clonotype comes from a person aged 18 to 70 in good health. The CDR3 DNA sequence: TGTGCCAGCAGTAAAGCATTCGGCTCCTACAATGAGCAGTTCTTC. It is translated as CASSKAFGSYNEQFF.